This T cell receptor (beta chain) was documented in a study of blood T cells in healthy people across ages. The CDR3 loop spans 15 amino acids. Trimming removed 8 bases from V and 1 base from J; junction bases left unmatched: 7. Germline V gene lookup returns CDR1 MNHEY and CDR2 SMNVEV (reference sequence). A second PCR of about 6 to 12 cycles used a sample-barcoded 5' primer and a J-beta primer mix. One entry per CDR3 protein, called by TCRdb with MiXCR from the 5' RACE reads. In the table there are about 640,000 distinct CDR3 sequences, about 28% of which are singletons. Isolation of PBMCs gave at least 7 million cells per sample.

The TCR was taken from a woman of 80 years or more in good health. Material for sequencing was blood. The chain carries TRBV27 and TRBJ2-2; TRBD1 agrees at 7 bases. CDR3 bases: TGTGCCAGCCGTCGGCGACAGGGGAACACCGGGGAGCTGTTTTTT. As protein: CASRRRQGNTGELFF.